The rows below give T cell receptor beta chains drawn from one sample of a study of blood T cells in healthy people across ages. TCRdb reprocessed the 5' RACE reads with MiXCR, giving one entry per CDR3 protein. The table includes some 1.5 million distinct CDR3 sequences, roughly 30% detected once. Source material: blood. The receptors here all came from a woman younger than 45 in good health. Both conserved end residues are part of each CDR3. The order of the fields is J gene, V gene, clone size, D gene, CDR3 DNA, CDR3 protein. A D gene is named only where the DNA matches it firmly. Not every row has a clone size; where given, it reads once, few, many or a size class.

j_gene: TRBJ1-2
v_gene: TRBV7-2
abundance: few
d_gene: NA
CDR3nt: TGTGCCAGCAGCAAAGAGGCAGGCCGTGGAGATGGCTACACCTTC
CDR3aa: CASSKEAGRGDGYTF

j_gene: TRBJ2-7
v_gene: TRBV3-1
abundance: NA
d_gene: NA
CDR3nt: TGTGCCAGCAGCCAGGGGGTTTCATCGGGGCAGTACTTC
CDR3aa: CASSQGVSSGQYF

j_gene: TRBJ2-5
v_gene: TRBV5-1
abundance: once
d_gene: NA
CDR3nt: TGCGGCAGCAGCTTGGCGGGGATCAAGCAGTACTTC
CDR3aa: CGSSLAGIKQYF

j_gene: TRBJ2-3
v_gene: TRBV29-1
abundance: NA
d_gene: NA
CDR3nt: TGCAGCGTCTGGGTTAGGGCGGCCAGCACAGATACGCAGTATTTT
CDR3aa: CSVWVRAASTDTQYF

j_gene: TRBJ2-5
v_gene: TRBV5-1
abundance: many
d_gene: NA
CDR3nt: TGCGCCAGCAGCGAACCCCAAGAGACCCAGTACTTC
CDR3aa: CASSEPQETQYF

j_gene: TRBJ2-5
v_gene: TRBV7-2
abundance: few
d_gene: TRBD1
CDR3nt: TGTGCCGGAGGATCGACAGGGAGAGAGACCCAGTACTTC
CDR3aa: CAGGSTGRETQYF

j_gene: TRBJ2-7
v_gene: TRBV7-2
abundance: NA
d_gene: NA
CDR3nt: TGTGCCAGCAGCCCCACGGGGCGAAGCGGATACGAGCAGTACTTC
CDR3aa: CASSPTGRSGYEQYF

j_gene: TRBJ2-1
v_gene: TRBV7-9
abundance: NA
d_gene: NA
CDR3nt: TGTGCCAGCAGACAAACCCTGCCTCGACCCCAACCAACGAAGCAGTTCTTC
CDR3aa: CASRQTLPRPQPTKQFF

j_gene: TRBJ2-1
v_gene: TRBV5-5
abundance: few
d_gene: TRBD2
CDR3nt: TGTGCCAGCAGCCAACTCCGACTAGCGGGGATTTACAATGAGCAGTTCTTC
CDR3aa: CASSQLRLAGIYNEQFF

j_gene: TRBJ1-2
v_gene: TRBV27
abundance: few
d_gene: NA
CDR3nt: TGTGCCAGCAGTTCCAGGATCCGGGACACCCTCTATGGCTACACCTTC
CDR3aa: CASSSRIRDTLYGYTF

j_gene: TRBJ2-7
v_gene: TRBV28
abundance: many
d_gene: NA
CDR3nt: TGTGCCAGCAGTTTGTCAAACTACGAGCAGTACTTC
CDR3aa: CASSLSNYEQYF

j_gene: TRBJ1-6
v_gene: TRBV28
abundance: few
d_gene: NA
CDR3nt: TGTGCCAGCACCCAACAGGGAATTAGCCCCCTCCACTTT
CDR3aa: CASTQQGISPLHF

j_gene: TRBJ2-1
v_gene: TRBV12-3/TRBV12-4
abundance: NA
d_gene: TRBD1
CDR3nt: TGTACCAGCAATCGTGACAGGGTGAATGAGCAGTTCTTC
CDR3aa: CTSNRDRVNEQFF

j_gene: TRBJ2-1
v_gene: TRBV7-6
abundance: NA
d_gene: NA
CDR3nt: TGTGCCAGCAGCTTAGGGGGGTTAGGCGGTCCCCTCTCCTACAATGAGCAGTTCTTC
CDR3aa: CASSLGGLGGPLSYNEQFF

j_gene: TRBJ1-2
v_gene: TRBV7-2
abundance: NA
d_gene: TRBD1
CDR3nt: TGTGCCAGCAGCTTAGGGGACAGGGAAGACCGCGGCTACACCTTC
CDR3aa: CASSLGDREDRGYTF

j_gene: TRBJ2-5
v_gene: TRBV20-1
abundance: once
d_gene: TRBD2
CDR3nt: TGCAGTGCAGCGATAGCGGGGGGTAAACAAGAGACCCAGTACTTC
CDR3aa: CSAAIAGGKQETQYF

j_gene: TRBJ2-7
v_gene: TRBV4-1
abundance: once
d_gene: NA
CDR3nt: TGCGCCAGCAGCCAAGTTGACGGGAGTGGGTACGAGCAGTACTTC
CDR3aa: CASSQVDGSGYEQYF

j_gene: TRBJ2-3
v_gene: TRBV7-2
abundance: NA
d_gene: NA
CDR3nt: TGTGCCAGCAGCCCAGGAGAGCGTAGTGGCGGCACAGATACGCAGTATTTT
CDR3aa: CASSPGERSGGTDTQYF

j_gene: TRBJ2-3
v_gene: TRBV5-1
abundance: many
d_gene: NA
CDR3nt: TGTGCCAGCAGTCCTCGTGGGTACACAGATACGCAGTATTTT
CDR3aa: CASSPRGYTDTQYF

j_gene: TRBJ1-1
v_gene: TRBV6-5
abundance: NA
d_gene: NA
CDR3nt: TGTGCCAGCTCGATAAGGGACCTCAACACTGAAGCTTTCTTT
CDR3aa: CASSIRDLNTEAFF

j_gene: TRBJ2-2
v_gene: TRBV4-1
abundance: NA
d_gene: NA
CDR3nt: TGCGCCAGCAGCCAAGACTCCGGATCCCGGGAGCTGTTTTTT
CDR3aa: CASSQDSGSRELFF

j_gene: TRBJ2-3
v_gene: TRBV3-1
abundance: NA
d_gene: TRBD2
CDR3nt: TGTGCCAGCAGCCAAGGACTAGCGGGGGGAGAAGATACGCAGTATTTT
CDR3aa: CASSQGLAGGEDTQYF

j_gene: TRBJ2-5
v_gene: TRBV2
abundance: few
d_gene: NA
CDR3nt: TGTGCCAGCAGTGTCCAACAAGAAGAGACCCAGTACTTC
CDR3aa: CASSVQQEETQYF

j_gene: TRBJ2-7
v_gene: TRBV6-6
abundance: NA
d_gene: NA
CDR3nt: TGTGCCAGCAGTCCCCCGGGGCAGTTCTCCTACGAGCGGTACTTC
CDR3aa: CASSPPGQFSYERYF

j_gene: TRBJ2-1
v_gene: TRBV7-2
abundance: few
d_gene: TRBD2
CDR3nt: TGTGCCAGCAGCATTAGCGGGAGGGCCAATAATGAGCAGTTCTTC
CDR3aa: CASSISGRANNEQFF

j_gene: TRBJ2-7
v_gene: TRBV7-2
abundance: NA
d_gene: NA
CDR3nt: TGTGCCAGCAGCTTAGCGAAGGGGGGCTACGAGCGGTACTTC
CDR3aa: CASSLAKGGYERYF

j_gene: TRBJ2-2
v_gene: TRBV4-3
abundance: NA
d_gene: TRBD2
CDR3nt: TGCGCCAGCAGCCAAGGCACTAGCGGGAGGTCGGCGGGGGAGCTGTTTTTT
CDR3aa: CASSQGTSGRSAGELFF

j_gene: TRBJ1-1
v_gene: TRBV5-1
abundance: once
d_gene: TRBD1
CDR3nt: TGCGCCAGCAGCTTGGATGGGACAGGGTCCACTGAAGCTTTCTTT
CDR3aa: CASSLDGTGSTEAFF

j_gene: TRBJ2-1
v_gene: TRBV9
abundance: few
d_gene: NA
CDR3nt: TGTGCCAGCAGCCCAAAAAAGGGACCCATCTCCTACAATGAGCAGTTCTTC
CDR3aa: CASSPKKGPISYNEQFF

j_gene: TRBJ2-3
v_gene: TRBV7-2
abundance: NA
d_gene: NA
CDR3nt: TGTGCCAGCAGCGGTACTAGGGAAGGCACAGATACGCAGTATTTT
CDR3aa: CASSGTREGTDTQYF

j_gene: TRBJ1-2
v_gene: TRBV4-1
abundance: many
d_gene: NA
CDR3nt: TGCGCCAGCAGCCAGGTTATGCAGGCTGCTGGCTACACCTTC
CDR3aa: CASSQVMQAAGYTF

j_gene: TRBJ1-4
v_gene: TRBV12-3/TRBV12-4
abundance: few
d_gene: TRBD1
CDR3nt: TGTGCCAGCAGCCTCGGACAGGGGGCTATCTGGGAAAAACTGTTTTTT
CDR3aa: CASSLGQGAIWEKLFF

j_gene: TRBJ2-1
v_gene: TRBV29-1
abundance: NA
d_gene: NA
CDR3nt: TGCAGCGTTGATGATCGGGAAGGTTATGGTGGCGAATTCAAAGATGAGCAGTTCTTC
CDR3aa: CSVDDREGYGGEFKDEQFF

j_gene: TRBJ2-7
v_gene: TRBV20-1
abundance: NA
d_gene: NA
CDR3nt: TGCAGTGCTCGACAACCAAACGGGGTGACGGATGAGCAGTACTTC
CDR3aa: CSARQPNGVTDEQYF

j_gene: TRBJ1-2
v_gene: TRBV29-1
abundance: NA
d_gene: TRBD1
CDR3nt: TGCAGCGTTGAGGGAGCGAGGGGGCAGGGAAAAGGCTACACCTTC
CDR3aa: CSVEGARGQGKGYTF

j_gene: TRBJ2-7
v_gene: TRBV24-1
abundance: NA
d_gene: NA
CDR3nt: TGTGCCACCAGTGATGCCGGGTCCTACGAGCAGTACTTC
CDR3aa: CATSDAGSYEQYF

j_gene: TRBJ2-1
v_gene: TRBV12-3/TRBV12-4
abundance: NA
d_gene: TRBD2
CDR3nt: TGTGCCAGCAGGCCTACAGCGGGGGGTTCCTACAATGAGCAGTTCTTC
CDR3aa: CASRPTAGGSYNEQFF